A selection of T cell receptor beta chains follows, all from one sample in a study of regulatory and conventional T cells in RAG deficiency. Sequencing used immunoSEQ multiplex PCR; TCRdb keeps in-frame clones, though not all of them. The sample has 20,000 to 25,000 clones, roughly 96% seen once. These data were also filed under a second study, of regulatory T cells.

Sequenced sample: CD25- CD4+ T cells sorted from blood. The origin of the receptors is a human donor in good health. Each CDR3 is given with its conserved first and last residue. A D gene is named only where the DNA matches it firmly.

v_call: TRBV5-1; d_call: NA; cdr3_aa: CASSLAREGDEQFF
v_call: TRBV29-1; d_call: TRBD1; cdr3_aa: CSVQGAPMKVMNTEAFF
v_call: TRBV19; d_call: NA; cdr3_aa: CASSIVARPSNQPQHF
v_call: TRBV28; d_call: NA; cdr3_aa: CASSLQAANYGYTF
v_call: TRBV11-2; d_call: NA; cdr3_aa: CASSPLLGSSYNSPLHF
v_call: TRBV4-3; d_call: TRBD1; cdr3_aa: CASSQDLPTGTYGYTF
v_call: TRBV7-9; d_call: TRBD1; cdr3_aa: CASSIKTGIKNTEAFF
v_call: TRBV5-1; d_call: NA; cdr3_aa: CASSLNTGDTEAFF
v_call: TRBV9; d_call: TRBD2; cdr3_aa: CASSVSGGDRETQYF
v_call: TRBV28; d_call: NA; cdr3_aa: CASSLGSSYNEQFF